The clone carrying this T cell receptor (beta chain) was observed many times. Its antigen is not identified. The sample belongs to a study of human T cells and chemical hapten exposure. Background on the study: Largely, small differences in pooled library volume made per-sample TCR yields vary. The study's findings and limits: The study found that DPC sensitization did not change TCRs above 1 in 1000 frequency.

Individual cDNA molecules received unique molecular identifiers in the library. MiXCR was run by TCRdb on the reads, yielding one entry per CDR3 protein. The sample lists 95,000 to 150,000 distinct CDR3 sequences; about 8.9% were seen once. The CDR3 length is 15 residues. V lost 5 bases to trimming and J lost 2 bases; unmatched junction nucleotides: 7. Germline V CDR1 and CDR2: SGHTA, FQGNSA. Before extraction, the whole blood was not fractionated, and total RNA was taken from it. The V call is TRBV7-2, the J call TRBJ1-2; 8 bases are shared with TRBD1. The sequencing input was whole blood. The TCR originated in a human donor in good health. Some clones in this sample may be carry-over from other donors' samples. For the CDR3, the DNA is TGTGCCAGCAGCGTCGGACAGGGAAGAAACTATGGCTACACCTTC. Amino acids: CASSVGQGRNYGYTF.